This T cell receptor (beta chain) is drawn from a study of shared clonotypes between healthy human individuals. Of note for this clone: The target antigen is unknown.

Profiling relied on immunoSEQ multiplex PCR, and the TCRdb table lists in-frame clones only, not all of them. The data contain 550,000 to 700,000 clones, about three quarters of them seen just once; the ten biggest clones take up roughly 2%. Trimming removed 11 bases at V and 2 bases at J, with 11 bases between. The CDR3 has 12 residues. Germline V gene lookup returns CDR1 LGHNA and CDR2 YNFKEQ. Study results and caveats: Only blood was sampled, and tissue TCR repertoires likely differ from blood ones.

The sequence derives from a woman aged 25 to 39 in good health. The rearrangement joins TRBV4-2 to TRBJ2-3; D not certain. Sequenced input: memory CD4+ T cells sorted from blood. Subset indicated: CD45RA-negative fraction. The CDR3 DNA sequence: TGTGCCTCTCGGCAAGACACAGATACGCAGTATTTT. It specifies CASRQDTDTQYF.